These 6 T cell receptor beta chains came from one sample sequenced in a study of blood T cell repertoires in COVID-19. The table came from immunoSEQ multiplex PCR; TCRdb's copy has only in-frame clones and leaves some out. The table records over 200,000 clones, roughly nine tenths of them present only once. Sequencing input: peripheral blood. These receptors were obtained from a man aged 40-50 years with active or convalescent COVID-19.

The CDR3 DNA reads TGTGCCAGCAGCTTGTTTGAGGGAGGCCGCGGTGGCACCGGGGAGCTGTTTTTT. Translated, it gives CASSLFEGGRGGTGELFF. The chain couples TRBV5-5 to TRBJ2-2; weak D call: TRBD2 (6 bases). Deletions cut 1 base from V and 4 bases from J, with 20 bases between. Germline V gene sequence: CDR1 SGHKS, CDR2 YYEKEE (reference sequence). The CDR3 is 18 residues long.

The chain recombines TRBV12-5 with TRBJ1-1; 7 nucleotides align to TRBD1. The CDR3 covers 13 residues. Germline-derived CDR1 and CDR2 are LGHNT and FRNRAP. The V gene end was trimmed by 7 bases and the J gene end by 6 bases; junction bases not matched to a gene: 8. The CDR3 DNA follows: TGTGCTAGTGCCGCCGACAGGGCGGCTGAAGCTTTCTTT. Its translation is CASAADRAAEAFF.

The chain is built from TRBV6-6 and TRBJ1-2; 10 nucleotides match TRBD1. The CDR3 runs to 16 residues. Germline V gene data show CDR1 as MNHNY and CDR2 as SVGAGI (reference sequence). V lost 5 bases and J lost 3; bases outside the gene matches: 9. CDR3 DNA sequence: TGTGCCAGCAGTCGCAGGACAGGGGGAAGGTACTATGGCTACACCTTC. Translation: CASSRRTGGRYYGYTF.

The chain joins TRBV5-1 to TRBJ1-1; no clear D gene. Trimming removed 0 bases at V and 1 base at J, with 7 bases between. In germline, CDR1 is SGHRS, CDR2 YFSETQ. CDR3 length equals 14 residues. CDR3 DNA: TGCGCCAGCAGCTTGGGGTACGGGAACACTGAAGCTTTCTTT. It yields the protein CASSLGYGNTEAFF.

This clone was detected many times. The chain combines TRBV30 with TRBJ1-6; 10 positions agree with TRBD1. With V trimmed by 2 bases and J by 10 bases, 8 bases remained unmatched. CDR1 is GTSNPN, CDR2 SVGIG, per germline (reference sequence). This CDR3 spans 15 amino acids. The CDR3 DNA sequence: TGTGCCTGGAGTCAGGGACAGGGGAGAGAGTCACCCCTCCACTTT. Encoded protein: CAWSQGQGRESPLHF.

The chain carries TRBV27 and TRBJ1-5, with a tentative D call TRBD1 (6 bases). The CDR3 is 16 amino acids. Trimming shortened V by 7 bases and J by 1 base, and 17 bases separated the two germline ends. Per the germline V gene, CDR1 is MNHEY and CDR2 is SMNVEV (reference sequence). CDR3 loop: CASKGNQGSSNQPQHF. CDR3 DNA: TGTGCCAGCAAAGGGAACCAGGGGTCGAGCAATCAGCCCCAGCATTTT.